These T cell receptor beta chains were read from a single sample in a study of breast tumors, draining lymph nodes, adjacent tissues. TCRdb reprocessed the multiplex PCR reads via MiXCR and lists one record per CDR3 protein. The table shows approximately 280,000 distinct CDR3 sequences, with around 31% occurring only once. The sequenced sample consisted of axillary lymph node tissue. The source of these receptors is a female donor with breast cancer. Some clones in this sample may be carry-over from other donors' samples. Both conserved end residues are part of each CDR3. D genes are given only for firm matches. Clone size is not always given. Where it is, it says once, few, many or a class for expanded clones.

J: TRBJ2-1; size: many; D: TRBD2; V: TRBV7-2; CDR3: CASSRTSGRYNEQFF; DNA: TGTGCCAGCAGCCGTACTAGCGGGAGGTACAATGAGCAGTTCTTC
J: TRBJ2-1; size: many; D: NA; V: TRBV10-3; CDR3: CAISLIATTSYNEQFF; DNA: TGTGCCATCAGTCTTATCGCGACCACTAGCTACAATGAGCAGTTCTTC
J: TRBJ2-7; size: many; D: TRBD1; V: TRBV7-8; CDR3: CASSLGLGTVYEQYF; DNA: TGTGCCAGCAGCTTAGGTCTCGGGACAGTTTACGAGCAGTACTTC
J: TRBJ2-1; size: NA; D: TRBD2; V: TRBV24-1; CDR3: CASSPPDGRARQFF; DNA: TGTGCCAGCTCACCCCCCGACGGGAGGGCCCGTCAGTTCTTC
J: TRBJ2-3; size: many; D: NA; V: TRBV6-6; CDR3: CASSYGLSGSDTQYF; DNA: TGTGCCAGCAGTTATGGGTTATCTGGCTCAGATACGCAGTATTTT
J: TRBJ2-5; size: NA; D: TRBD1; V: TRBV29-1; CDR3: CSVVRTGAETQYF; DNA: TGCAGCGTTGTTCGGACAGGGGCGGAGACCCAGTACTTC
J: TRBJ2-3; size: once; D: NA; V: TRBV9; CDR3: CASSVGASTDTQSF; DNA: TGTGCCAGCAGCGTCGGAGCGAGCACAGATACGCAGTCTTTT
J: TRBJ1-5; size: NA; D: TRBD1; V: TRBV29-1; CDR3: CSSLRWTGGFVQPQHF; DNA: TGCAGCAGTTTACGTTGGACAGGGGGCTTTGTTCAGCCCCAGCATTTT
J: TRBJ2-1; size: many; D: NA; V: TRBV24-1; CDR3: CATSDLLSSYNEQFF; DNA: TGTGCCACCAGTGACCTCTTGAGCTCCTACAATGAGCAGTTCTTC
J: TRBJ1-6; size: many; D: TRBD1; V: TRBV15; CDR3: CATSRARDSSPLHF; DNA: TGTGCCACCAGCAGAGCCCGGGACAGTTCACCCCTCCACTTT
J: TRBJ2-3; size: NA; D: NA; V: TRBV20-1; CDR3: CSASSRDGDTQYF; DNA: TGCAGTGCCAGCAGCCGGGACGGAGATACGCAGTATTTT
J: TRBJ1-2; size: many; D: TRBD1; V: TRBV30; CDR3: CAWEWDRVNGYTF; DNA: TGTGCCTGGGAGTGGGACAGGGTTAATGGCTACACCTTC
J: TRBJ1-3; size: many; D: NA; V: TRBV7-6; CDR3: CASSLVGDGGNTIYF; DNA: TGTGCCAGCAGCTTAGTGGGGGATGGGGGAAACACCATATATTTT
J: TRBJ2-1; size: many; D: TRBD1; V: TRBV24-1; CDR3: CATSDGQGAVYNEQFF; DNA: TGTGCCACCAGTGATGGGCAGGGGGCTGTGTACAATGAGCAGTTCTTC
J: TRBJ2-3; size: NA; D: NA; V: TRBV30; CDR3: CAWSVTSVSTDTQYF; DNA: TGTGCCTGGAGTGTAACCAGCGTAAGCACAGATACGCAGTATTTT
J: TRBJ2-1; size: many; D: TRBD1; V: TRBV20-1; CDR3: CSARPNDRENEQFF; DNA: TGCAGTGCTCGGCCTAACGACAGGGAAAATGAGCAGTTCTTC
J: TRBJ1-5; size: NA; D: TRBD1; V: TRBV19; CDR3: CASTRQGPHQPQHF; DNA: TGTGCCAGTACAAGACAGGGGCCCCATCAGCCCCAGCATTTT
J: TRBJ1-5; size: many; D: NA; V: TRBV4-1; CDR3: CASSPPNRDNQPQHF; DNA: TGCGCCAGCAGCCCCCCCAACAGGGACAATCAGCCCCAGCATTTT
J: TRBJ1-1; size: NA; D: NA; V: TRBV5-1; CDR3: CASSFEGRVLAEAFF; DNA: TGCGCCAGCAGCTTTGAGGGTCGAGTTTTGGCTGAAGCTTTCTTT
J: TRBJ2-5; size: many; D: TRBD1; V: TRBV5-1; CDR3: CASSLGQGVRQETQYF; DNA: TGCGCCAGCAGCTTGGGACAGGGGGTAAGACAAGAGACCCAGTACTTC
J: TRBJ2-1; size: many; D: NA; V: TRBV10-1; CDR3: CASSEGGLANNEQFF; DNA: TGCGCCAGCAGTGAGGGGGGACTGGCTAACAATGAGCAGTTCTTC
J: TRBJ1-5; size: many; D: NA; V: TRBV16; CDR3: CASSQSLRINQPQHF; DNA: TGTGCCAGCAGCCAATCGTTGCGCATCAATCAGCCCCAGCATTTT
J: TRBJ1-4; size: once; D: TRBD1; V: TRBV29-1; CDR3: CSVEDIGTGGKKLFF; DNA: TGCAGCGTTGAAGATATCGGGACAGGGGGAAAAAAACTGTTTTTT
J: TRBJ2-7; size: few; D: NA; V: TRBV30; CDR3: CAWSVPTSTYEQYF; DNA: TGTGCCTGGAGTGTTCCGACCTCGACCTACGAGCAGTACTTC
J: TRBJ2-7; size: NA; D: NA; V: TRBV3-1; CDR3: CASSPWDFERLPYEQYF; DNA: TGTGCCAGCAGCCCTTGGGACTTTGAGAGACTACCCTACGAGCAGTACTTC
J: TRBJ2-5; size: many; D: NA; V: TRBV5-6; CDR3: CASSSEGGTQETQYF; DNA: TGTGCCAGCAGCTCCGAGGGGGGCACCCAAGAGACCCAGTACTTC
J: TRBJ2-2; size: many; D: TRBD2; V: TRBV11-3; CDR3: CASSSGLAGVGNTGELFF; DNA: TGTGCCAGCAGCTCAGGACTAGCGGGAGTTGGGAACACCGGGGAGCTGTTTTTT
J: TRBJ2-1; size: many; D: TRBD2; V: TRBV5-1; CDR3: CASSFRLAGLNEQFF; DNA: TGCGCCAGCAGCTTCCGTCTAGCGGGCCTCAATGAGCAGTTCTTC
J: TRBJ2-7; size: many; D: TRBD2; V: TRBV6-5; CDR3: CASGGDYSYEQYF; DNA: TGTGCCAGCGGCGGGGACTACTCCTACGAGCAGTACTTC
J: TRBJ1-1; size: NA; D: NA; V: TRBV20-1; CDR3: CSARWGVTEAFF; DNA: TGCAGTGCTAGGTGGGGCGTCACTGAAGCTTTCTTT
J: TRBJ2-7; size: NA; D: TRBD2; V: TRBV9; CDR3: CASSPSGTSGNNPYEQYF; DNA: TGTGCCAGCAGCCCGTCCGGGACTAGCGGGAATAATCCCTACGAGCAGTACTTC
J: TRBJ2-5; size: NA; D: NA; V: TRBV12-3/TRBV12-4; CDR3: CASIAPTRETQYF; DNA: TGTGCCAGCATCGCCCCGACTAGGGAGACCCAGTACTTC
J: TRBJ1-4; size: many; D: NA; V: TRBV19; CDR3: CASSIGQMINEKLFF; DNA: TGTGCCAGTAGTATTGGACAGATGATTAATGAAAAACTGTTTTTT
J: TRBJ2-6; size: many; D: NA; V: TRBV7-2; CDR3: CASSSGVSGANVLTF; DNA: TGTGCCAGCAGCTCAGGGGTCTCTGGGGCCAACGTCCTGACTTTC
J: TRBJ2-2; size: many; D: NA; V: TRBV25-1; CDR3: CASSERGAGELFF; DNA: TGTGCCAGCAGTGAACGCGGGGCCGGGGAGCTGTTTTTT
J: TRBJ2-5; size: many; D: NA; V: TRBV19; CDR3: CASSLSPSRNQETQYF; DNA: TGTGCCAGTAGTCTCTCTCCATCCAGGAACCAAGAGACCCAGTACTTC
J: TRBJ2-1; size: NA; D: NA; V: TRBV6-5; CDR3: CASSYGVSSYNEQFF; DNA: TGTGCCAGCAGTTATGGGGTGAGCTCCTACAATGAGCAGTTCTTC
J: TRBJ1-2; size: many; D: NA; V: TRBV4-2; CDR3: CASSSTGYNYGYTF; DNA: TGTGCCAGCAGCTCCACTGGGTATAACTATGGCTACACCTTC
J: TRBJ2-7; size: few; D: NA; V: TRBV11-2; CDR3: CASSLDLVPYEQYF; DNA: TGTGCCAGCAGCTTAGATCTAGTACCCTACGAGCAGTACTTC
J: TRBJ2-5; size: NA; D: NA; V: TRBV11-3; CDR3: CASVNRLAQYF; DNA: TGTGCCAGCGTGAACAGGCTAGCCCAGTACTTC
J: TRBJ2-7; size: NA; D: NA; V: TRBV6-2/TRBV6-3; CDR3: CASSHRSGDPLKEQYF; DNA: TGTGCCAGCAGTCACCGGTCAGGGGACCCACTGAAGGAGCAGTACTTC
J: TRBJ2-2; size: many; D: TRBD1; V: TRBV19; CDR3: CASRRTGQKNTGELFF; DNA: TGTGCCAGTAGGAGGACGGGACAGAAGAACACCGGGGAGCTGTTTTTT
J: TRBJ2-7; size: NA; D: NA; V: TRBV6-2/TRBV6-3; CDR3: CASSPRLYEQYF; DNA: TGTGCCAGCAGTCCGAGGCTTTACGAGCAGTACTTC
J: TRBJ1-3; size: many; D: NA; V: TRBV15; CDR3: CATSRTGSSGNTIYF; DNA: TGTGCCACCAGCAGGACAGGCAGCTCTGGAAACACCATATATTTT
J: TRBJ2-3; size: NA; D: TRBD2; V: TRBV24-1; CDR3: CASSPKLAGEPDTQYF; DNA: TGTGCCAGCTCACCTAAGCTAGCGGGAGAGCCAGATACGCAGTATTTT
J: TRBJ2-7; size: many; D: TRBD2; V: TRBV5-6; CDR3: CASRSVGGSYEQYF; DNA: TGTGCCAGCAGATCGGTGGGAGGGTCCTACGAGCAGTACTTC
J: TRBJ2-1; size: NA; D: NA; V: TRBV9; CDR3: CASSVGDWRNEQFF; DNA: TGTGCCAGCAGCGTGGGGGACTGGAGGAATGAGCAGTTCTTC
J: TRBJ2-5; size: NA; D: NA; V: TRBV7-2; CDR3: CASIFSGLPQETQYF; DNA: TGCGCCAGCATCTTTTCAGGACTTCCCCAAGAGACCCAGTACTTC